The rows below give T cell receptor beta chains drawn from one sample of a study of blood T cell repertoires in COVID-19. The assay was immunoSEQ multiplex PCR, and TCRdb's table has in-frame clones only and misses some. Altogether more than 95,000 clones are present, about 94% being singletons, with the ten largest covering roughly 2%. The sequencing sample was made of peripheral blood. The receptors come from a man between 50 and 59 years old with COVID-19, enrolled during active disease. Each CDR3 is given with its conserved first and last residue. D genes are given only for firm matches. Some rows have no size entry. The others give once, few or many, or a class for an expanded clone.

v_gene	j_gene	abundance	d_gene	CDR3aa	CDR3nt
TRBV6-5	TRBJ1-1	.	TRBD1	CASRPTGVNTEAFF	TGTGCCAGCAGGCCGACAGGGGTGAACACTGAAGCTTTCTTT
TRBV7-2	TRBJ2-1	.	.	CASSLSGPYNEQFF	TGTGCCAGCAGCCTTAGCGGACCCTACAATGAGCAGTTCTTC
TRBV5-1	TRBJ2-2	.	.	CASSPGNANTGELFF	TGCGCCAGCTCTCCAGGGAACGCGAACACCGGGGAGCTGTTTTTT
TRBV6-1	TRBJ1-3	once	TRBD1	CASSDRTGAGNTIYF	TGTGCCAGCAGTGACCGAACAGGGGCCGGAAACACCATATATTTT
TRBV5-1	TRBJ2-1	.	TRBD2	CASSLAPGLAGSNEQFF	TGCGCCAGCAGCTTGGCCCCGGGACTAGCGGGCTCAAATGAGCAGTTCTTC
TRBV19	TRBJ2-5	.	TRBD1	CASSNAGTGGEETQYF	TGTGCCAGTAGTAACGCCGGGACAGGGGGCGAAGAGACCCAGTACTTC
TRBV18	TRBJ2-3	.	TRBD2	CASSPRLAGSTDTQYF	TGTGCCAGCTCACCCCGACTAGCGGGTAGCACAGATACGCAGTATTTT
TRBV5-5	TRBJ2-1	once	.	CASSLDRGYEQFF	TGTGCCAGCAGCCTCGATCGGGGTTATGAGCAGTTCTTC
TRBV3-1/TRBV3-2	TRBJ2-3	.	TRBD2	CASSQEPSGSVDTQYF	TGTGCCAGCAGCCAAGAGCCTAGCGGGAGTGTTGATACGCAGTATTTT
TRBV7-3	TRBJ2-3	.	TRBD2	CASSIGLADTDTQYF	TGTGCCAGCAGCATCGGACTAGCGGACACAGATACGCAGTATTTT
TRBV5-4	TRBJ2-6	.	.	CASSLLGAGAGGANVLTF	TGTGCCAGCAGCTTGTTGGGGGCAGGAGCAGGAGGGGCCAACGTCCTGACTTTC
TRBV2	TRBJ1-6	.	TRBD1	CASTPGQGVSPLHF	TGTGCCAGCACGCCGGGACAGGGGGTTTCACCCCTCCACTTT
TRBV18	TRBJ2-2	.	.	CASSPLDVGELFF	TGTGCCAGCTCCCCCCTAGATGTCGGGGAGCTGTTTTTT
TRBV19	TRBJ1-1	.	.	CASSPGSGEGTEAFF	TGTGCCAGTAGTCCTGGGTCAGGGGAAGGCACTGAAGCTTTCTTT
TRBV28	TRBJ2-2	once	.	CASSSGQLESGELFF	TGTGCCAGCAGTTCGGGTCAGTTGGAGAGCGGGGAGCTGTTTTTT
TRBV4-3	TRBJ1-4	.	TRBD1	CASSPGQGIEKLFF	TGCGCCAGCAGCCCGGGACAGGGTATTGAAAAACTGTTTTTT
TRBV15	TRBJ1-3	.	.	CATSRVEDSGNTIYF	TGTGCCACCAGCAGAGTAGAGGACTCTGGAAACACCATATATTTT
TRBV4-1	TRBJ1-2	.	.	CASSRNLEGGTVYGYTF	TGCGCCAGCAGCCGGAATTTAGAAGGAGGCACCGTCTATGGCTACACCTTC
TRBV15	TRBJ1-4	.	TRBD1	CATRGAWTGFDEKLFF	TGTGCCACAAGAGGCGCCTGGACAGGGTTTGACGAAAAACTGTTTTTT
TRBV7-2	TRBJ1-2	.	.	CASSLVQNTYGYTF	TGTGCCAGCAGCTTAGTTCAGAATACCTATGGCTACACCTTC
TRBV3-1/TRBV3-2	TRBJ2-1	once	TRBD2	CASSQDEVSGNQFF	TGTGCCAGCAGCCAAGATGAAGTGAGCGGGAATCAGTTCTTC
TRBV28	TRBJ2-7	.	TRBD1	CASRQHGTGEFWQYF	TGTGCCAGCAGACAACACGGGACAGGGGAGTTTTGGCAGTACTTC
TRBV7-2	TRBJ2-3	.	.	CASSLGGGGVLDTQYF	TGTGCCAGCAGCTTAGGTGGAGGGGGCGTTCTAGATACGCAGTATTTT
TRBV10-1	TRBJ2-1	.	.	CASSESTQGYEQFF	TGCGCCAGCAGTGAGTCGACGCAGGGCTATGAGCAGTTCTTC
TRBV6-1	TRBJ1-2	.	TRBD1	CASSEARRGQVLGYTF	TGTGCCAGCAGTGAAGCGCGGAGGGGACAGGTACTGGGCTACACCTTC
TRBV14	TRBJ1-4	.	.	CASSPLGGVNEKLFF	TGTGCCAGCAGCCCCCTGGGAGGGGTGAATGAAAAACTGTTTTTT
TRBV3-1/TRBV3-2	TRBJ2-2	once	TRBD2	CASSPERAGGPPGELFF	TGTGCCAGCAGCCCCGAAAGGGCGGGAGGGCCCCCCGGGGAGCTGTTTTTT
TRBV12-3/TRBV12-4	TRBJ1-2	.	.	CASSLSGSYTF	TGTGCCAGCAGTTTGAGCGGGAGCTACACCTTC
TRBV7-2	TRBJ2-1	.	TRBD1	CASSRDRDFNEQFF	TGTGCCAGCAGCCGGGACAGGGATTTTAATGAGCAGTTCTTC
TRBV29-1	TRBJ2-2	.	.	CSVARGGTGELFF	TGCAGCGTTGCCAGGGGTGGCACCGGGGAGCTGTTTTTT
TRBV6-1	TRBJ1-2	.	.	CASSETLSYGYTF	TGTGCCAGCAGTGAAACCCTTAGCTATGGCTACACCTTC
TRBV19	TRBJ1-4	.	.	CASSPYRFQEKLFF	TGTGCCAGTAGTCCCTACAGGTTTCAGGAAAAACTGTTTTTT
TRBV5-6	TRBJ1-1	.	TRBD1	CASSVGQAGVAFF	TGTGCCAGCAGCGTCGGACAGGCTGGGGTGGCTTTCTTT
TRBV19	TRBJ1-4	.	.	CASSSRRSRATNEKLFF	TGTGCCAGTAGTTCCCGCCGCTCGAGAGCAACTAATGAAAAACTGTTTTTT
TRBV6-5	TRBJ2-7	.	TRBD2	CASSRTSGSEQYF	TGTGCCAGCAGTCGGACTAGCGGGAGCGAGCAGTACTTC
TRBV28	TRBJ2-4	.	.	CASSFPEGIQYF	TGTGCCAGCAGTTTCCCGGAGGGCATTCAGTACTTC
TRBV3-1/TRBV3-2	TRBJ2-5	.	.	CASSQRGTQETQYF	TGTGCCAGCAGCCAAAGGGGGACCCAAGAGACCCAGTACTTC
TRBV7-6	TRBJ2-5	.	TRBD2	CASSSLVAGGFETQYF	TGTGCCAGCAGCTCGTTGGTAGCGGGAGGGTTTGAGACCCAGTACTTC
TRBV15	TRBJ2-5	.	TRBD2	CATSRDPTSVLGPETQYF	TGTGCCACCAGCAGAGATCCGACTAGCGTTTTAGGCCCAGAGACCCAGTACTTC
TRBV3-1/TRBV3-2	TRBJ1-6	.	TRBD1	CASSQGTGDNSPLHF	TGTGCCAGCAGCCAAGGGACAGGGGATAATTCACCCCTCCACTTT
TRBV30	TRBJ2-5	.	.	CAWSGGGWETQYF	TGTGCCTGGAGTGGCGGGGGCTGGGAGACCCAGTACTTC
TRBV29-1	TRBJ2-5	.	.	CSVYGRAQETQYF	TGCAGCGTATACGGGCGGGCACAAGAGACCCAGTACTTC
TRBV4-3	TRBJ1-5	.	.	CASSQGLLEPQHF	TGCGCCAGCAGCCAAGGACTGTTGGAGCCCCAGCATTTT
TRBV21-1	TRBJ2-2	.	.	CASSKREGLGNTGELFF	TGTGCCAGCAGCAAAAGAGAGGGCCTAGGGAACACCGGGGAGCTGTTTTTT
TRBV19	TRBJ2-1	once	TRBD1	CASSTGTDNEQFF	TGTGCCAGTAGTACCGGGACAGACAATGAGCAGTTCTTC
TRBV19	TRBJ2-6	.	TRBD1	CASSMVGPGTGYDRANVLTF	TGTGCCAGTAGTATGGTCGGACCCGGGACAGGGTATGATAGGGCCAACGTCCTGACTTTC
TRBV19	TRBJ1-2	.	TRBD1	CASSRDRDYGYTF	TGTGCCAGTAGTAGAGACAGGGACTATGGCTACACCTTC
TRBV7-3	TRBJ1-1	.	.	CASSLQMNTEAFF	TGTGCCAGCAGCTTACAGATGAACACTGAAGCTTTCTTT
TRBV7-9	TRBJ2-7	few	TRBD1	CASSLSGAGGYEQYF	TGTGCCAGCAGCTTATCCGGGGCAGGGGGCTACGAGCAGTACTTC
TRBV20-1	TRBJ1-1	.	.	CSARFRREAFF	TGCAGTGCTAGATTCCGGAGGGAAGCTTTCTTT
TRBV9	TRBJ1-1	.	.	CACRDIRSAFF	TGTGCCTGCCGGGACATCCGTTCCGCTTTCTTT